This T cell receptor beta chain was identified during a study of blood T cell repertoires in COVID-19 (dated by TCRdb to about 2020). At the level of the whole study: Collaborator samples came from the United States, Italy and Spain and covered acute and convalescent phases of COVID-19. The material from the prospective study consisted of cDNA or gDNA derived from T cells, B-cell-depleted T cells, or PBMCs. The dataset comprised deeply sampled blood TCRbeta repertoires from subjects exposed to, actively infected with, or recovered from COVID-19. The repertoires were released in a freely available public database intended as a resource for research on the immune response to SARS-CoV-2. Samples came from the ongoing ImmuneRACE study (first 160 participants) plus 1,254 subjects from 6 global collaborators. A de-identified subject ID, COVID-19 status, age in years and sex were almost always included in the sample metadata. Where HLA class I and class II types were available, the types were taken from metadata supplied by the sample provider, not from assay-based typing.

V has 3 bases trimmed and J has 3 bases trimmed; junction bases matching no gene number 10. Reading the germline V gene (reference sequence) gives CDR1 DFQATT and CDR2 SNEGSKA. The CDR3 goes from the cysteine to the phenylalanine over 16 residues. Only the CDR3 DNA stays, 48 bases, in frame from base 1. TCRbeta CDR3 regions were amplified from genomic DNA by means of the immunoSEQ Assay, a bias-controlled multiplex PCR. In the paper's pipeline: The number of nucleated cells in each sample was estimated by amplification of reference gene primers within the assay. To quantify the absolute abundance of each unique TCRbeta CDR3 rearrangement, sequence reads were collapsed and filtered. For each sample, productive Simpson clonality was calculated by taking the square root of Simpson's diversity index across productive rearrangements. TCRdb carries this immuneACCESS record with in-frame sequences only. Its versions omit some clonotypes, under half of them owing to an unresolved V gene in the studies checked, with the rest unexplained. V and J calls and clone size are copied from that table; D and trimming were computed from the DNA. Within this sample are about 210,000 clones, with 86% of them counted one time only. The top ten clones comprise 5.6% of the sample.

The study at large found these results: The quantity of clinical and demographic metadata differed by source and by participant and was supplied without curation.

Participants in the prospective study were aged about 18 to 100 years, lived in over 20 United States geographic areas, and enrolled through a virtual design. In the prospective study, participants were assigned to cohorts based on the clinical history participants reported in a screening survey and a study questionnaire. In the prospective study, whole blood, serum and a nasopharyngeal or oropharyngeal swab were collected from each participant by mobile phlebotomists. Participants in the prospective study had the option to provide additional blood draws and questionnaires over a roughly 2-month period. Before DNA extraction, prospective study blood samples were shipped either frozen or at room temperature. This clone was counted at least ten times. The clone's antigen remains unknown. No per-base quality is available; no much larger clone lies one base away.

This TCR came from a man aged 35 to 55 with acute COVID-19. The rearranged chain carries TRBV20-1 and TRBJ2-4; 8 nucleotides in the junction match TRBD1. The sequenced sample was PBMCs or T cells enriched from blood (not recorded which). In nucleotide form, the sequence is TGCAGTGCTAGTATGCAGGGGGCGACCCTCAAAAACATTCAGTACTTC. This gives the protein CSASMQGATLKNIQYF.